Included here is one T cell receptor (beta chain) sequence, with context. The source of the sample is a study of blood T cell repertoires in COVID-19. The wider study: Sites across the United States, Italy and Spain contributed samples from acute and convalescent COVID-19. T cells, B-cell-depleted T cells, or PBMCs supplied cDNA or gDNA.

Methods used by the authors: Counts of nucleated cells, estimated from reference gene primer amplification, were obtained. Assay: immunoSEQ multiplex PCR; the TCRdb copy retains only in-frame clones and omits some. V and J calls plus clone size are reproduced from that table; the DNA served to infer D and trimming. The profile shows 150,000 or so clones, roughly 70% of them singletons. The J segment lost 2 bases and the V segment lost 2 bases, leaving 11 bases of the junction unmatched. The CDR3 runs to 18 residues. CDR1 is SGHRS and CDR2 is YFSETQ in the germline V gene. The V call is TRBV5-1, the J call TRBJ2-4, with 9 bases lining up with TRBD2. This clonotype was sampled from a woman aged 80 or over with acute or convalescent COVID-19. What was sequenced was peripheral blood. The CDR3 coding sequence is TGCGCCAGCAGCTTAGGGCCCTATAGCGGGAGCACCAAAAACATTCAGTACTTC. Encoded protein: CASSLGPYSGSTKNIQYF.